The clone carrying this T cell receptor beta chain was found a few times. Its antigen is still unknown. This sample was included in a study of T cell repertoires in cytomegalovirus infection. The length of the CDR3 is 15 residues. The V end was cut by 3 bases, the J end by 0 bases, with 11 bases between. The germline V gene has CDR1 LGHNA and CDR2 YNFKEQ. TCRdb reprocessed the reads via MiXCR and lists one record per CDR3 protein. Of about 60,000 distinct CDR3 sequences in the sample, 25% to 40% are singletons; the top ten hold about 74%. The receptor was isolated from a human donor in good health (CMV status not recorded). Some clones in this sample may be carry-over from other donors' samples. The material sequenced was PBMCs, sequenced either directly or after in vitro stimulation (not recorded which). The genes are TRBV4-2 and TRBJ1-1; a possible D gene is TRBD1 (5 bases). CDR3 loop: CASSQRWGMNTEAFF. CDR3 bases: TGTGCCAGCAGCCAGAGGTGGGGCATGAACACTGAAGCTTTCTTT.